This TCR beta chain was sequenced for a study of blood T cell repertoires in COVID-19. Overall study context: Acute and convalescent COVID-19 specimens originated in the United States, Italy and Spain. The cDNA or gDNA used as material had been derived from T cells, B-cell-depleted T cells, or PBMCs.

Germline CDR1 and CDR2: MGHDK and SYGVNS. The CDR3 is 17 residues long. The V end lost 3 bases, the J end lost 3 bases, and 18 bases lay between the germline ends. Per the original data handling: Reference gene primer amplification in the assay estimated nucleated cell counts. The repertoire was sequenced with immunoSEQ multiplex PCR; TCRdb's copy has only in-frame clones and lacks some. Clonal size and the V and J genes are those of that table, whereas D and trimming came from the DNA. The sample yields 85,000 to 90,000 clones, 65% to 90% seen once. This sequence joins TRBV25-1 and TRBJ2-1, with TRBD2 as a possible D gene (7 bases). Source material: peripheral blood. This clonotype was sampled from a woman over 75 with active or convalescent COVID-19. This CDR3 reads CASSEVLGGGHYNEQFF. In DNA, the CDR3 is TGTGCCAGCAGTGAGGTCCTGGGCGGGGGCCACTACAATGAGCAGTTCTTC.